This record looks at one TCR beta chain sequence and its context. Trimming cost V 4 bases and J 5 bases, with 8 bases left between them. The CDR3 runs 13 residues. CDR1 SNHLY and CDR2 FYNNEI come from the germline V gene. These data originate in a study of control samples from healthy donors and cancer patients. Sequencing used immunoSEQ multiplex PCR; TCRdb keeps in-frame clones, though not all of them. Altogether about 180,000 clones are present, approximately 91% being singletons, with the ten largest covering around 2%. Material for sequencing was blood. The V call is TRBV2, the J call TRBJ2-2; possible D gene TRBD2, 5 bases. The sequence derives from a woman in her thirties or forties in good health. The CDR3 nucleotides read TGTGCCAGCAGTGTCCGGGATACCGGGGAGCTGTTTTTT. The encoded protein is CASSVRDTGELFF.